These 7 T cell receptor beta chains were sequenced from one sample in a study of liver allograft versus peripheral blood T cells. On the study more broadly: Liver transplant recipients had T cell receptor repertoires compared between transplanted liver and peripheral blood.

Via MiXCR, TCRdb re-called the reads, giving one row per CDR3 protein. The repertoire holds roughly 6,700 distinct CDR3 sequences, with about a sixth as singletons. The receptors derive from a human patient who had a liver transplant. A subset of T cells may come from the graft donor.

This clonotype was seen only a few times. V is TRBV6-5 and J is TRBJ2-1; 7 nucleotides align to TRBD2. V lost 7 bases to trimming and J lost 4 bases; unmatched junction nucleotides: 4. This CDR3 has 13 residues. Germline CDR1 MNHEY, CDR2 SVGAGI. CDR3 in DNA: TGTGCCAGCAAAGGAGCGGGGTACAATGAGCAGTTCTTC. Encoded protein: CASKGAGYNEQFF.

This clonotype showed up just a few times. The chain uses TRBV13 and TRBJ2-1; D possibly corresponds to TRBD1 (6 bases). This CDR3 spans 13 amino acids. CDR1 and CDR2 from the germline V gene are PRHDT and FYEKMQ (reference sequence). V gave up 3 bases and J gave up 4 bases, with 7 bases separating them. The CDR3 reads CASSFTGYNEQFF. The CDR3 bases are TGTGCCAGCAGCTTTACAGGGTACAATGAGCAGTTCTTC.

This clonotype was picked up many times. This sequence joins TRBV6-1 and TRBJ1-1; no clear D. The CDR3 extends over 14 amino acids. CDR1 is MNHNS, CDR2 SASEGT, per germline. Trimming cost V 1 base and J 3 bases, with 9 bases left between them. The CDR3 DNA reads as TGTGCCAGCAGTGAAGTGTCAGAGCACACTGAAGCTTTCTTT. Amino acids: CASSEVSEHTEAFF.

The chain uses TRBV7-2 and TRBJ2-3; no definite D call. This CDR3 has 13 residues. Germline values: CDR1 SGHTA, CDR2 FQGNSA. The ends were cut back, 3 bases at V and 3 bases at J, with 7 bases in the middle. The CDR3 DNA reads TGTGCCAGCAGCTTTCTGGTAACAGATACGCAGTATTTT. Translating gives CASSFLVTDTQYF.

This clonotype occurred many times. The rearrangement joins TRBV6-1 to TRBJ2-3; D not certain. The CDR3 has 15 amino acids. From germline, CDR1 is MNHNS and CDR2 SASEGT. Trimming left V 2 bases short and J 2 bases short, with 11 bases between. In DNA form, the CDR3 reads TGTGCCAGCAGTGAAACGGTTCTAGTCACAGATACGCAGTATTTT. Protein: CASSETVLVTDTQYF.

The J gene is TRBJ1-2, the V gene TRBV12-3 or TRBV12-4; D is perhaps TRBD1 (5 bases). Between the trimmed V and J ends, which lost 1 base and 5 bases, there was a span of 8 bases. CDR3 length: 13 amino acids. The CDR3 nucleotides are TGTGCCAGCAGTTTAGGGGGGAGGTATGGCTACACCTTC. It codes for CASSLGGRYGYTF.

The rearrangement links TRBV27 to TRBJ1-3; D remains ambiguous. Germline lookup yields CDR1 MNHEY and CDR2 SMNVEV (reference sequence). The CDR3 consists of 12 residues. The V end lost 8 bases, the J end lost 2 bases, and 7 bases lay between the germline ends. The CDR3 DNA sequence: TGTGCCAGCGGTCACCCTGGAAACACCATATATTTT. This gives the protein CASGHPGNTIYF.